The clone carrying this T cell receptor (beta chain) has only one observation. Source study methods: Amplifying reference gene primers gave estimates of nucleated cell counts. Assay: immunoSEQ multiplex PCR; the TCRdb copy retains only in-frame clones and omits some. The V and J calls and clone size were taken over from that table, and D and trimming were inferred from the DNA. The sample records 65,000 to 85,000 clones, around four fifths being singletons. This record belongs to a study of blood T cell repertoires in COVID-19. In the study overall: The United States, Italy and Spain supplied acute and convalescent COVID-19 samples. From T cells, B-cell-depleted T cells, or PBMCs came the material, which was cDNA or gDNA.

The sequencing input was peripheral blood. The receptor's source is a man in his forties or fifties with active COVID-19.

The CDR3 DNA sequence: TGTGCCAGCAGCCAAGGAGTATTAAATAATTCACCCCTCCACTTT. It specifies CASSQGVLNNSPLHF. V is TRBV3-1 (or the pseudogene TRBV3-2) and J is TRBJ1-6; D ambiguous. The CDR3 length is 15 residues. Trimming stripped 1 base from V and 5 bases from J, with 9 bases between. Germline loops: CDR1 LGHDT, CDR2 YNNKEL (reference sequence).